Detailed here is one TCR beta chain. The sample comes from a study of T cells of healthy individuals. The CDR3 loop spans 16 amino acids. The ends were cut back, 5 bases at V and 5 bases at J, with 21 bases in the middle. Germline CDR1 and CDR2: SEHNR and FQNEAQ (reference sequence). A single record per CDR3 protein comes from TCRdb applying MiXCR to the 5' RACE reads. Among around 98,000 distinct CDR3 sequences listed, around 17% were seen once. The source is a human donor in good health. This chain joins TRBV7-9 and TRBJ2-5; the D gene is possibly TRBD2 (5 bases). CDR3: CASSASLDFTGETQYF. The CDR3 DNA reads TGTGCCAGCAGCGCGTCCCTGGACTTCACTGGGGAGACCCAGTACTTC. Filled out from reference TRBV7-9 and TRBJ2-5, the complete variable domain reads DTGVSQNPRHKITKRGQNVTFRCDPISEHNRLYWYRQTLGQGPEFLTYFQNEAQLEKSRLLSDRFSAERPKGSFSTLEIQRTEQGDSAMYLCASSASLDFTGETQYFGPGTRLLVL.